These 15 T cell receptor beta chains originate from one sample sequenced in a study of shared clonotypes between healthy human individuals. Clones were read by immunoSEQ multiplex PCR, and TCRdb kept only the in-frame ones, dropping some. The repertoire holds around 1,100,000 clones, with about 72% as singletons. Sequenced: memory CD4+ T cells from PBMCs. Described subset: CD45RA-negative fraction. The receptors stem from a young man in good health. Some clones in this sample may be carry-over from other donors' samples.

This clone was recorded once. J is TRBJ1-2 and V is TRBV7-2; D not certain. V was cut by 1 base and J by 2 bases, with 8 bases left in between. The length of the CDR3 is 14 residues. CDR1 and CDR2 from the germline V gene are SGHTA and FQGNSA. The CDR3 spells CASSLGWGNYGYTF. In nucleotides, the CDR3 is TGTGCCAGCAGCTTAGGTTGGGGAAACTATGGCTACACCTTC.

As regards this clone: Given a far larger clone just one base away, this is likely a sequencing read error. Other nucleotide sequences from this sample produce the same CDR3. This rearrangement joins TRBV30 to TRBJ1-1; TRBD1 is a possible D gene (5 bases). CDR1 and CDR2 from the germline V gene are GTSNPN and SVGIG (reference sequence). This CDR3 contains 11 residues. Trimming cost V 3 bases and J 8 bases, with 10 bases left between them. This CDR3 reads CAWRDMTEAFF. In DNA form, the CDR3 reads TGTGCCTGGAGGGACATGACCGAAGCTTTCTTT.

The genes are TRBV7-8 and TRBJ2-7; D might be TRBD1 or TRBD2, each matching 5 bases. In germline, CDR1 is SGHVS, CDR2 FQNEAQ. The CDR3 contains 14 residues. V shed 2 bases and J shed 5 bases, with 13 bases lying between them. The CDR3 DNA sequence: TGTGCCAGCAGCTTACCCGGGACCTTGGACGAGCAGTACTTC. Protein sequence: CASSLPGTLDEQYF.

To note about this clone: The same CDR3 also results from other DNA sequences found in this sample. The V call is TRBV29-1, the J call TRBJ2-7, with 8 bases fitting TRBD1. This CDR3 spans 12 amino acids. Germline lookup yields CDR1 SQVTM and CDR2 ANQGSEA. Trimming at V came to 7 bases and at J to 2 bases, leaving 4 bases not matched to a gene. The CDR3 DNA is TGCAGCGGTGGACAGGGAACCTACGAGCAGTACTTC. It is translated as CSGGQGTYEQYF.

The chain combines TRBV28 with TRBJ1-1; maybe TRBD1 (6 bases). CDR1 and CDR2 (germline): MDHEN, SYDVKM. V was pared by 7 bases and J by 8 bases, with 11 bases between. CDR3 length: 11 residues. CDR3 in DNA: TGTGCCAGCAAGGGGGGGTCGGAAGCTTTCTTT. Amino acid sequence: CASKGGSEAFF.

The CDR3 spells CASSLVGAADTQYF. CDR3 in DNA: TGTGCCAGCAGCTTGGTAGGCGCGGCAGATACGCAGTATTTT. This chain links TRBV5-4 with TRBJ2-3; no firm D call. Trimming shortened V by 0 bases and J by 4 bases, and 9 bases separated the two germline ends. Germline values: CDR1 SGHNT, CDR2 YYREEE (reference sequence). The CDR3 sequence is 14 residues long.

The DNA for the CDR3 is TGTGCCATTGTCCCCGGGACTAGCGGCCAAGAGACCCAGTACTTC. Translating gives CAIVPGTSGQETQYF. The gene calls are TRBV2 and TRBJ2-5; 11 nucleotides line up with TRBD2. This CDR3 has 15 amino acids. V shed 10 bases, J shed 1 base, and the junction held 8 bases outside the gene matches. Germline V gene lookup returns CDR1 SNHLY and CDR2 FYNNEI.

The chain has TRBV5-1 and TRBJ2-1; unclear D gene. Germline-derived CDR1 and CDR2 are SGHRS and YFSETQ. The CDR3 contains 12 residues. The germline V and J ends were trimmed by 0 bases and 6 bases, with 4 bases remaining between them. As DNA, the CDR3 is TGCGCCAGCAGCTTGGAGAGCAATGAGCAGTTCTTC. Translating it yields CASSLESNEQFF.

The J gene is TRBJ2-2, the V gene TRBV5-1, with TRBD1 identical over 9 bases. The germline V gene has CDR1 SGHRS and CDR2 YFSETQ. The ends lost 0 bases at V and 7 bases at J; junction bases unmatched: 7. The CDR3 consists of 16 residues. The CDR3 loop reads CASSLDGTGMSGELFF. The CDR3, as DNA: TGCGCCAGCAGCTTGGATGGGACAGGGATGAGCGGGGAGCTGTTTTTT. Complete variable domain (other parts from reference TRBV5-1 and TRBJ2-2): KAGVTQTPRYLIKTRGQQVTLSCSPISGHRSVSWYQQTPGQGLQFLFEYFSETQRNKGNFPGRFSGRQFSNSRSEMNVSTLELGDSALYLCASSLDGTGMSGELFFGEGSRLTVL.

The V and J genes are TRBV6-6 and TRBJ1-1, with D possibly TRBD1 on 6 matching bases. Germline CDR1 reads MNHNY; CDR2 reads SVGAGI (reference sequence). The CDR3 consists of 15 residues. Trimming took 6 bases from V and 6 from J, leaving 20 bases between them. CDR3 nucleotide sequence: TGTGCCAGCAGAGACAGGTCAGGCGAGTTTTCTGAAGCTTTCTTT. This codes for CASRDRSGEFSEAFF.

The chain employs TRBV11-2 and TRBJ1-2; maybe TRBD1 (5 bases). The V end lost 4 bases, the J end lost 2 bases, and 14 bases lay between the germline ends. The CDR3 is made up of 15 amino acids. The V gene's germline CDR1 is SGHAT and CDR2 FQNNGV. CDR3 coding DNA: TGTGCCAGCAGCTCAAATAGGGGCAAAAACTATGGCTACACCTTC. Its translation: CASSSNRGKNYGYTF.

This clone was counted ten times or more. V gene TRBV5-1 combines with J gene TRBJ2-5; 7 nucleotides line up with TRBD2. CDR3 length: 16 residues. The germline V gene has CDR1 SGHRS and CDR2 YFSETQ. Germline trimming cut 1 base from V and 0 bases from J; bases unmatched to any gene: 6. The CDR3 protein is CASSLSLGGNQETQYF. The CDR3 DNA follows: TGCGCCAGCAGCTTGAGTTTGGGGGGGAACCAAGAGACCCAGTACTTC.

About this clone itself: The sample holds other DNA sequences that translate to the same CDR3. V usage is TRBV30 and J usage is TRBJ2-5; 8 bases fit TRBD2. The CDR3 runs 14 residues. Germline assignment: CDR1 GTSNPN and CDR2 SVGIG (reference sequence). V lost 3 bases to trimming and J lost 3 bases; unmatched junction nucleotides: 6. CDR3 DNA: TGTGCCTGGAGCCGTGGAGCGGGAGAAGAGACCCAGTACTTC. This codes for CAWSRGAGEETQYF.

The chain joins TRBV28 to TRBJ1-2, with D unresolved. Germline assignment: CDR1 MDHEN and CDR2 SYDVKM. Deletions cut 2 bases from V and 10 bases from J, with 14 bases between. The length of the CDR3 is 13 residues. In nucleotides, the CDR3 is TGTGCCAGCAGTTTAGCTAGGCCGGCCGACTACACCTTC. This gives the protein CASSLARPADYTF.

The chain joins TRBV14 to TRBJ2-2, with D perhaps matching TRBD1 (6 bases). Per the germline V gene, CDR1 is SGHDN and CDR2 is FVKESK. The CDR3 extends over 15 amino acids. Trimming stripped 2 bases from V and 6 bases from J, with 13 bases between. The CDR3 DNA sequence: TGTGCCAGCAGCCAAATTACAGGGCCCGCCGGGGAGCTGTTTTTT. Its translation is CASSQITGPAGELFF.